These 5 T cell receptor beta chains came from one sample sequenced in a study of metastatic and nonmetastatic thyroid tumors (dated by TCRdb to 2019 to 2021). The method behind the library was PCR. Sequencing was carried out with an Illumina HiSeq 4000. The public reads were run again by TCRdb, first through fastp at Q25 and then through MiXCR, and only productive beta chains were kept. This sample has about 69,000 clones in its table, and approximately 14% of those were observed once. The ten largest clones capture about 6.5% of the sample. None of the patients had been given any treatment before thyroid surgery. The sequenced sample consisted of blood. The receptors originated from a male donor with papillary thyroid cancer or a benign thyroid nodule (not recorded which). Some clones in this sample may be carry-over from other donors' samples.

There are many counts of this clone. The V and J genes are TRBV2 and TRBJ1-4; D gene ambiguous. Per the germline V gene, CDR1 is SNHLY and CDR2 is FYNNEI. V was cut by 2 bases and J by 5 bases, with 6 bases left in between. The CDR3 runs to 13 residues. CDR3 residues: CASSERENEKLFF. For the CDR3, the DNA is TGTGCCAGCAGTGAAAGGGAGAATGAAAAACTGTTTTTT.

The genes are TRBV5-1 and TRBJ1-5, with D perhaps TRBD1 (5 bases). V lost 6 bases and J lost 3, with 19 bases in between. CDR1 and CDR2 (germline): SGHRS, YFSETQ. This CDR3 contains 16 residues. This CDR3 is CASIPTVRGFNQPQHF. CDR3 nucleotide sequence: TGCGCCAGCATCCCGACGGTACGGGGGTTCAATCAGCCCCAGCATTTT.

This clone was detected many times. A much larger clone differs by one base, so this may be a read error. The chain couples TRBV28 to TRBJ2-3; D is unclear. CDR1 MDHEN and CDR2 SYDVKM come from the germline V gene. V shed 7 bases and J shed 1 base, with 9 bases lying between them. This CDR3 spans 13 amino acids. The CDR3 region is CASIPQGTDTQYF. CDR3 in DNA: TGTGCCAGCATCCCTCAAGGCACAGATACGCAGTATTTT. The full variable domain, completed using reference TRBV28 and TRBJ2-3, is DVKVTQSSRYLVKRTGEKVFLECVQDMDHENMFWYRQDPGLGLRLIYFSYDVKMKEKGDIPEGYSVSREKKERFSLILESASTNQTSMYLCASIPQGTDTQYFGPGTRLTVL.

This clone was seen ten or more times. The CDR3 loop reads CASSPTIAGGRTDTQYF. CDR3 in DNA: TGTGCCAGTAGTCCGACCATAGCGGGAGGACGCACAGATACGCAGTATTTT. The rearrangement uses TRBV19 and TRBJ2-3; 10 bases are a match to TRBD2. The germline gives CDR1 LNHDA, CDR2 SQIVND (reference sequence). The CDR3 runs to 17 residues. V gave up 5 bases and J gave up 1 base; unmatched junction bases: 9.

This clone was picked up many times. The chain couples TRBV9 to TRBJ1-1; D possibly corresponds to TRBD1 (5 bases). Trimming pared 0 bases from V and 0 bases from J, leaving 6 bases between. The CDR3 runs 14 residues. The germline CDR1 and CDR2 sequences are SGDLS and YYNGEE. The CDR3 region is CASSVDRLNTEAFF. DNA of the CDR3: TGTGCCAGCAGCGTAGACAGGTTGAACACTGAAGCTTTCTTT.